These 28 T cell receptor beta chains were all obtained from the same sample, sequenced in a study of T cells in Graves' hyperthyroidism and ophthalmopathy. What was amplified from RNA transcripts were TCR beta CDR3 regions. HTBI primers drove first-round RT-PCR of the TCR CDR3. TCRdb called the multiplex PCR reads again in MiXCR, with one record for every CDR3 protein. This table has some 570,000 distinct CDR3 sequences, under 20% appearing once. Sequencing used blood. These TCRs come from a woman aged 18-29 years with Graves' ophthalmopathy.

The V gene is TRBV6-2 or TRBV6-3, the J gene TRBJ2-7; 8 positions agree with TRBD1. The germline gives CDR1 MNHEY, CDR2 SVGEGT. Trimming took 8 bases from V and 4 from J; bases not matched to a gene: 13. This CDR3 contains 15 residues. CDR3 coding DNA: TGTGCCAGCGGAACCCCCGGCACAGGGGGTTACGAGCAGTACTTC. Translating it yields CASGTPGTGGYEQYF.

This clonotype has ten or more counts. The genes are TRBV2 and TRBJ1-5; D not certain. CDR3 length equals 15 residues. Germline V gene data show CDR1 as SNHLY and CDR2 as FYNNEI. V was cut by 8 bases and J by 0 bases, with 14 bases left in between. This chain's CDR3 is CASRRPEYSNQPQHF. Written as DNA, the CDR3 is TGTGCCAGCCGTAGGCCGGAATATAGCAATCAGCCCCAGCATTTT.

This clonotype came up many times. The chain uses TRBV20-1 and TRBJ2-3, with 11 bases lining up with TRBD2. The germline CDR1 and CDR2 sequences are DFQATT and SNEGSKA (reference sequence). The trim removed 6 bases at V and 0 bases at J, leaving 17 bases unmatched. This CDR3 is 19 amino acids long. CDR3 sequence reads: CSARSLAGGPNPSTDTQYF. The CDR3 DNA sequence: TGCAGTGCCAGGTCGCTAGCGGGGGGCCCCAACCCTAGCACAGATACGCAGTATTTT.

This clonotype was recorded many times. The V and J genes are TRBV24-1 and TRBJ2-1; 7 bases agree with TRBD1. Germline CDR1 and CDR2: KGHDR and SFDVKD. V dropped 5 bases and J dropped 2; count of bases not matched to a gene: 14. There are 18 residues in the CDR3. The CDR3 loop is CATSGYRSGGAAYNEQFF. The CDR3 bases are TGTGCCACCAGTGGGTATCGATCAGGGGGAGCAGCCTACAATGAGCAGTTCTTC.

This clonotype was observed a few times. The chain employs TRBV4-1 and TRBJ1-1, with D tentatively TRBD1 (6 bases). This CDR3 has 16 residues. V was pared by 3 bases and J by 2 bases, with 16 bases between. Germline V lookup: CDR1 MGHRA, CDR2 YSYEKL. The CDR3 loop reads CASSHQSYRENTEAFF. The CDR3 DNA sequence: TGCGCCAGCAGCCATCAATCGTACAGGGAAAACACTGAAGCTTTCTTT.

The gene calls are TRBV15 and TRBJ1-2; weak D call: TRBD1 (5 bases). CDR1 is LNHNV and CDR2 is YYDKDF in the germline V gene (reference sequence). V was pared by 1 base and J by 4 bases, with 10 bases between. The CDR3 length is 14 residues. The CDR3 here is CATSRGRGVYGYTF. CDR3 coding DNA: TGTGCCACCAGCAGAGGTAGGGGCGTCTATGGCTACACCTTC.

Ten or more counts support this clonotype. The chain couples TRBV30 to TRBJ1-4; maybe TRBD1 (5 bases). From germline, CDR1 is GTSNPN and CDR2 SVGIG (reference sequence). This CDR3 is 12 amino acids long. V dropped 7 bases and J dropped 10 bases, with 16 bases sitting between them. The CDR3 DNA reads TGTGCCTTTGGACAAGACGGGCGAAAACTGTTTTTT. This codes for CAFGQDGRKLFF. Drawing the rest from reference TRBV30 and TRBJ1-4, the complete variable domain is SQTIHQWPATLVQPVGSPLSLECTVEGTSNPNLYWYRQAAGRGLQLLFYSVGIGQISSEVPQNLSASRPQDRQFILSSKKLLLSDSGFYLCAFGQDGRKLFFGSGTQLSVL.

The chain combines TRBV6-1 with TRBJ2-7; 8 bases fit TRBD2. The CDR3 consists of 13 residues. Germline lookup yields CDR1 MNHNS and CDR2 SASEGT. V lost 11 bases and J lost 1; bases outside the gene matches: 7. The CDR3 here is CAGREALSYEQYF. CDR3 coding DNA: TGTGCCGGGCGGGAGGCATTATCCTACGAGCAGTACTTC.

The rearrangement links TRBV6-2 or TRBV6-3 to TRBJ2-7; 9 bases match TRBD1. This CDR3 spans 14 amino acids. V lost 2 bases to trimming and J lost 7 bases; unmatched junction nucleotides: 6. Germline CDR1 and CDR2: MNHEY and SVGEGT. The CDR3 DNA is TGTGCCAGCAGTTACGACAGGGGGAGCGGGGAGCAGTACTTC. It yields the protein CASSYDRGSGEQYF.

There are many counts of this clonotype. V usage is TRBV2 and J usage is TRBJ1-5, with D tentatively TRBD1 (6 bases). The CDR3 loop spans 14 amino acids. The germline V gene has CDR1 SNHLY and CDR2 FYNNEI. V lost 6 bases, J lost 6 bases, and 15 bases lay in between. The CDR3 is CASRPDTDSQPQHF. DNA for the CDR3: TGTGCCAGCAGGCCTGACACGGACAGTCAGCCCCAGCATTTT.

This chain connects TRBV7-3 to TRBJ2-7; 7 bases fit TRBD2. This CDR3 contains 15 residues. V lost 5 bases, J lost 2 bases, and 9 bases stayed unmatched. Per the germline V gene, CDR1 is SGHTA and CDR2 is FQGTGA. This CDR3 reads CASSPRGSGPYEQYF. DNA of the CDR3: TGTGCCAGCAGCCCCCGGGGTAGCGGGCCCTACGAGCAGTACTTC.

The chain uses TRBV5-4 and TRBJ2-2; D is perhaps TRBD2 (7 bases). V lost 2 bases, J lost 3 bases, and 11 bases lay in between. Germline V gives CDR1 SGHNT, CDR2 YYREEE (reference sequence). The CDR3 covers 15 residues. The CDR3 region has the DNA TGTGCCAGCAGCTTTCGGGGGGCCGACACCGGGGAGCTGTTTTTT. Its protein product is CASSFRGADTGELFF.

For the CDR3, the DNA is TGTGCCAGCAGCCCCACAGGGCGGCTAGGAGCCTACAATGAGCAGTTCTTC. It encodes CASSPTGRLGAYNEQFF. J is TRBJ2-1 and V is TRBV13; TRBD1 is a possible D gene (6 bases). Germline V gene sequence: CDR1 PRHDT, CDR2 FYEKMQ (reference sequence). CDR3 length: 17 residues. Trimming left V 5 bases short and J 2 bases short, with 19 bases between.

The chain recombines TRBV3-1 with TRBJ2-5; D remains ambiguous. CDR3 length equals 14 residues. V was clipped by 7 bases and J by 1 base, with 13 bases between them. The germline gives CDR1 LGHDT, CDR2 YNNKEL (reference sequence). This CDR3 reads CASNDEGIQETQYF. In nucleotides, the CDR3 is TGTGCCAGCAACGATGAAGGGATCCAAGAGACCCAGTACTTC.

This clonotype has at least ten counts. The V and J genes are TRBV6-2 or TRBV6-3 and TRBJ1-1; D is unclear. The V gene's germline CDR1 is MNHEY and CDR2 SVGEGT. The CDR3 is made up of 11 amino acids. The germline V and J ends were trimmed by 10 bases and 7 bases, with 13 bases remaining between them. The CDR3 protein is CATSSFHEAFF. The CDR3 DNA reads as TGTGCCACCTCATCATTCCATGAAGCTTTCTTT.

In its sample, this clonotype was seen many times. This chain links TRBV2 with TRBJ1-4; no firm D call. With 6 bases removed from V and 8 bases from J, the gap between germline ends came to 16 bases. The CDR3 is made up of 14 amino acids. Germline CDR1 and CDR2: SNHLY and FYNNEI. This CDR3 is CASRKLPFTEKLFF. The CDR3 DNA reads as TGTGCCAGCAGAAAATTGCCTTTTACCGAAAAACTGTTTTTT.

This clonotype showed up many times. The chain has TRBV5-1 and TRBJ2-3; 7 nucleotides match TRBD1. V trimming: 4 bases; J trimming: 3 bases; junction bases outside the gene matches: 8. Germline loops: CDR1 SGHRS, CDR2 YFSETQ. This CDR3 spans 15 amino acids. CDR3 sequence (DNA): TGCGCCAGCAGCCTCGGGACAGATAGTACAGATACGCAGTATTTT. Translation: CASSLGTDSTDTQYF. Full variable domain (missing parts from reference TRBV5-1 and TRBJ2-3): KAGVTQTPRYLIKTRGQQVTLSCSPISGHRSVSWYQQTPGQGLQFLFEYFSETQRNKGNFPGRFSGRQFSNSRSEMNVSTLELGDSALYLCASSLGTDSTDTQYFGPGTRLTVL.

This clonotype has more than one count but fewer than ten. The CDR3 spells CASSGEAGKNHEQYF. The CDR3 DNA is TGCGCCAGCAGCGGGGAGGCAGGGAAGAACCACGAGCAGTACTTC. The V call is TRBV5-1, the J call TRBJ2-7, with D tentatively TRBD2 (6 bases). The CDR3 is 15 residues long. Germline lookup yields CDR1 SGHRS and CDR2 YFSETQ. Trimming cost V 4 bases and J 5 bases, with 19 bases left between them.

This clonotype was counted ten times or more. This sequence joins TRBV28 and TRBJ1-4, with unresolved D. Germline V gives CDR1 MDHEN, CDR2 SYDVKM. The CDR3 runs 11 residues. Trimming took off 3 bases at V and 8 bases at J, with 4 bases between the two ends. As DNA, the CDR3 is TGTGCCAGCAGTTTGAAAGAAAAACTGTTTTTT. It specifies CASSLKEKLFF.

This clonotype occurred many times. The CDR3 protein is CSVSGQTYEQYF. In nucleotides, the CDR3 is TGCAGCGTTTCGGGACAGACCTACGAGCAGTACTTC. This chain joins TRBV29-1 and TRBJ2-7, with TRBD1 matching 7 bases. CDR1 is SQVTM, CDR2 ANQGSEA, per germline. The V and J ends lost 5 bases and 2 bases, in that order; junction bases with no gene match: 3. The CDR3 extends over 12 amino acids.

This clonotype came up a few times. The V call is TRBV28, the J call TRBJ2-2; maybe TRBD2 (6 bases). The CDR3 contains 14 residues. Germline values: CDR1 MDHEN, CDR2 SYDVKM. V lost 3 bases, J lost 5 bases, and 10 bases lay in between. Here the CDR3 DNA reads TGTGCCAGCAGTTTCCGGGGGAGGACCGGGGAGCTGTTTTTT. Its translation is CASSFRGRTGELFF.

This clonotype was detected only a few times. The J gene is TRBJ1-2, the V gene TRBV6-2 or TRBV6-3, with TRBD1 as a possible D gene (5 bases). V was cut by 0 bases and J by 2 bases, with 7 bases left in between. This CDR3 contains 14 residues. Per the germline V gene, CDR1 is MNHEY and CDR2 is SVGEGT. CDR3 in amino acids: CASSYSGRNYGYTF. The CDR3 bases are TGTGCCAGCAGTTACTCGGGGCGGAACTATGGCTACACCTTC.

This clonotype has a count of ten or more. The chain is built from TRBV28 and TRBJ1-2; possible D gene TRBD1, 6 bases. The ends were cut back, 6 bases at V and 6 bases at J, with 14 bases in the middle. Per the germline V gene, CDR1 is MDHEN and CDR2 is SYDVKM. The length of the CDR3 is 13 residues. The DNA of the CDR3 is TGTGCCAGCAGCCCACAGGGTGATCATGGCTACACCTTC. This codes for CASSPQGDHGYTF.

This clonotype was seen at least ten times. J is TRBJ2-5 and V is TRBV12-3 or TRBV12-4, with D possibly matching TRBD2 (6 bases). This CDR3 spans 14 amino acids. V was shortened by 6 bases and J by 1 base, with 12 bases between the two germline ends. In nucleotides, the CDR3 is TGTGCCAGCAGCGGGAGCGGCTTCCAAGAGACCCAGTACTTC. Translation gives CASSGSGFQETQYF.

This chain uses TRBV4-1 with TRBJ2-2, with D unclear. Deletions cut 1 base from V and 6 bases from J, with 6 bases between. This CDR3 spans 13 amino acids. From germline, CDR1 is MGHRA and CDR2 YSYEKL. The chain's CDR3 is CASSQGFAGELFF. The CDR3 DNA is TGCGCCAGCAGCCAAGGTTTCGCCGGGGAGCTGTTTTTT.

V gene TRBV3-1 combines with J gene TRBJ2-3, with D perhaps TRBD1 or TRBD2 (7 bases each). Germline V gene sequence: CDR1 LGHDT, CDR2 YNNKEL (reference sequence). The CDR3 covers 20 residues. V was clipped by 0 bases and J by 2 bases, with 24 bases between them. The CDR3 sequence is CASSQEGGGKAGEPTDTQYF. In nucleotides, the CDR3 is TGTGCCAGCAGCCAAGAAGGGGGCGGGAAGGCGGGGGAGCCCACAGATACGCAGTATTTT.

This clonotype was counted many times. This chain joins TRBV7-3 and TRBJ2-3, with D possibly being TRBD1 or TRBD2 (5 bases each). Germline lookup yields CDR1 SGHTA and CDR2 FQGTGA. This CDR3 is built from 15 residues. The germline V and J ends were trimmed by 2 bases and 5 bases, with 14 bases remaining between them. CDR3 coding DNA: TGTGCCAGCAGCTTAGGGACCCTTACCAGAGATACGCAGTATTTT. It encodes CASSLGTLTRDTQYF.

Comment on this clonotype: Since a much larger clone is just one base distant, this may be a read error. This chain uses TRBV27 with TRBJ1-5, with D unresolved. The germline V gene encodes CDR1 MNHEY and CDR2 SMNVEV (reference sequence). This CDR3 has 15 residues. In nucleotides, the CDR3 is TGTGCCAGCAGTAGGACCGCATATAGCAATCAGCCCCGGCATTTT. Encoded protein: CASSRTAYSNQPRHF.